This entry is about one T cell receptor (beta chain). There is no known antigen for this receptor. The input lacks base qualities; no much larger clone sits a single base away. Libraries were built with RACE. The sequencer was a NextSeq 500. Library preparation attached unique molecular identifiers to individual cDNA molecules for quantitative, reproducible TCR counting. Both TCR alpha and TCR beta chains were sequenced from each blood RNA sample. The paper's processing steps were these. The median number of TCRs per sample was approximately 98,000, ranging from about 23,224 to 750,000. V, J and CDR3 annotation of the TCR reads was performed with the Decombinator software suite. For the PS versus PT1 abundance plots, all samples were subsampled to the same number of TCRs (28,000). TCRs were defined as expanded if absent before sensitization and observed at least eight times at the 2-week time point. TCRdb reran the public reads through fastp at Q25 and MiXCR, keeping productive beta chains. Entries that share a CDR3 protein sequence are merged under the most common genes and DNA. The authors' filters were not applied to this entry. The sample table holds about 340,000 distinct CDR3 sequences, of which approximately 6.3% were seen once. In total, the top ten clones hold about 8% of the sample.

This sample is drawn from a study of human T cells and chemical hapten exposure (TCRdb year 2021). Some background on the complete study: For sensitization, 2% DPC in acetone was applied to a 2 cm by 2 cm area of upper inner arm skin. Libraries were combined into a pool for sequencing, and differences in TCR yield between samples came mainly from small differences in library volumes within the pool. Throughout the study period of roughly 24 weeks, patients also received therapeutic DPC doses to the scalp every week. The mostly female patient cohort included alopecia areata with under or over 50% scalp involvement, alopecia totalis and alopecia universalis. Nearly 30 alopecia patients provided blood for TCR sequencing at one to four time points (pre-sensitization, 2, 6 and 24 weeks). Patch testing was performed on the upper back with Finn chambers containing 0.01% DPC, and the patch tests were scored after 6 days according to International Contact Dermatitis Research Group standards. This study followed changes in the peripheral blood TCR repertoire in vivo during primary and secondary sensitization of alopecia patients to the hapten diphenylcyclopropenone (DPC). Patient blood was sampled pre-sensitization (week 0) and at 2, 6 and about 24 weeks after DPC sensitization. Overall study outcomes, separate from this receptor: A positive correlation was found between the number of PT1 expanded TCRs and patch test score, with significance reached at thresholds 8, 16 and 32 but not 4. Repeated subsampling changed both the strength of the expansion versus patch-test correlation and the threshold at which the correlation became significant. All patients had alopecia, a presumed autoimmune disease, so their immune response might differ from that of healthy individuals. DPC sensitization did not change the number of TCRs with a frequency above 1 in 1000, and there was no evidence of changes in global repertoire structure. Compared with pre-sensitization or healthy control sets, expanded TCRs formed significantly more large CDR3 similarity clusters, which is consistent with antigen-driven responses.

The sample's time point label is to be understood as: patch test 1, 2 weeks after DPC sensitization. This specimen's treatment or condition label, interpreted: therapeutic diphenylcyclopropenone sensitization with weekly scalp DPC. Blood at each patch-test visit was drawn before the patch test was applied. Patients were eligible if aged 18 to 70, diagnosed with alopecia and judged suitable for DPC therapy, and pregnant patients were excluded. Total RNA was extracted from unfractionated whole blood collected in Tempus Blood RNA tubes. The CDR3 runs 14 amino acids, cysteine and phenylalanine included. Solely the CDR3 DNA is kept, with 42 bases framed from the first base. The junction shows trimming of 1 base on V and 5 bases on J, plus 12 bases between the germline ends. The germline V gene encodes CDR1 LGHDT and CDR2 YNNKEL (reference sequence).

Sample: whole blood, taken in connection with sensitization to the hapten diphenylcyclopropenone (DPC). Rearrangement joined TRBV3-1 to TRBJ2-7; perhaps TRBD1 is the D gene, with 5 bases matching. The TCR comes from a woman aged 18-35 years with alopecia areata. Some clones in this sample may be carry-over from other donors' samples. The DNA reads as follows: TGTGCCAGCAGCCAAGTAAGTACAGGTCACGAGCAGTACTTC. This translates into CASSQVSTGHEQYF.